Listed below are T cell receptor beta chains from one sample, sequenced in a study of shared clonotypes between healthy human individuals. The protocol was immunoSEQ multiplex PCR, while the TCRdb copy is restricted to in-frame clones and leaves out a portion. Of about 470,000 clones detected, 70% to 80% appear once; the ten largest clones hold around 13%. Sequenced: PBMCs. These receptor sequences come from a woman aged 40 to 49 in good health. Some clones in this sample may be carry-over from other donors' samples. The CDR3 runs from the conserved cysteine through the conserved F or W. D genes are given only for firm matches. Clone size is stated in some rows and not others, as once, few, many or a class when expanded.

j_call: TRBJ1-1
d_call: NA
v_call: TRBV2
clone_size: few
cdr3_aa: CASSVNPTNTEAFF
cdr3_nt: TGTGCCAGCAGTGTGAACCCCACCAACACTGAAGCTTTCTTT

j_call: TRBJ1-2
d_call: TRBD1
v_call: TRBV11-2
clone_size: NA
cdr3_aa: CASSKGQKNYGYTF
cdr3_nt: TGTGCCAGCAGCAAGGGACAGAAGAACTATGGCTACACCTTC

j_call: TRBJ1-1
d_call: NA
v_call: TRBV5-1
clone_size: NA
cdr3_aa: CASSPTGLNTEAFF
cdr3_nt: TGCGCCAGCAGCCCTACAGGGTTGAACACTGAAGCTTTCTTT

j_call: TRBJ2-1
d_call: TRBD1
v_call: TRBV29-1
clone_size: NA
cdr3_aa: CSALWTGGNEQFF
cdr3_nt: TGCAGCGCCCTATGGACAGGGGGCAATGAGCAGTTCTTC

j_call: TRBJ2-3
d_call: NA
v_call: TRBV18
clone_size: NA
cdr3_aa: CASSGGASTDTQYF
cdr3_nt: TGTGCCAGCTCCGGGGGTGCTAGCACAGATACGCAGTATTTT

j_call: TRBJ2-7
d_call: NA
v_call: TRBV5-1
clone_size: NA
cdr3_aa: CASSLVGQSAYEQYF
cdr3_nt: TGCGCCAGCAGCTTGGTTGGACAGAGCGCCTACGAGCAGTACTTC

j_call: TRBJ1-2
d_call: NA
v_call: TRBV27
clone_size: NA
cdr3_aa: CASSLQGSNDYGYTF
cdr3_nt: TGTGCCAGCAGTTTACAGGGGAGTAATGACTATGGCTACACCTTC

j_call: TRBJ1-1
d_call: TRBD1
v_call: TRBV18
clone_size: NA
cdr3_aa: CASSSGQGSAEAFF
cdr3_nt: TGTGCCAGCTCATCGGGACAGGGGAGCGCTGAAGCTTTCTTT

j_call: TRBJ2-3
d_call: NA
v_call: TRBV18
clone_size: NA
cdr3_aa: CASSPRALADTQYF
cdr3_nt: TGTGCCAGCTCACCAAGGGCACTAGCAGATACGCAGTATTTT

j_call: TRBJ2-7
d_call: TRBD2
v_call: TRBV4-1
clone_size: NA
cdr3_aa: CASSQDRSGSYSSKQYF
cdr3_nt: TGCGCCAGCAGCCAAGATAGAAGCGGGAGTTACTCGTCAAAGCAGTACTTC

j_call: TRBJ2-1
d_call: TRBD1
v_call: TRBV7-7
clone_size: once
cdr3_aa: CASSTDRGGEQFF
cdr3_nt: TGTGCTAGCAGCACGGACAGGGGCGGCGAGCAGTTCTTC

j_call: TRBJ2-2
d_call: TRBD1
v_call: TRBV4-3
clone_size: NA
cdr3_aa: CASSQDDRVGELFF
cdr3_nt: TGCGCCAGCAGCCAAGATGACAGGGTCGGGGAGCTGTTTTTT

j_call: TRBJ1-2
d_call: NA
v_call: TRBV30
clone_size: NA
cdr3_aa: CAWNGAADGDYTF
cdr3_nt: TGTGCCTGGAACGGGGCAGCCGATGGTGACTACACCTTC

j_call: TRBJ2-3
d_call: NA
v_call: TRBV5-8
clone_size: once
cdr3_aa: CASSLSYAEADTQYF
cdr3_nt: TGTGCCAGCAGCTTGTCATATGCAGAGGCAGATACGCAGTATTTT

j_call: TRBJ1-1
d_call: TRBD1
v_call: TRBV2
clone_size: NA
cdr3_aa: CASSAGGYSEAFF
cdr3_nt: TGTGCCAGCAGTGCAGGGGGTTATTCTGAAGCTTTCTTT

j_call: TRBJ1-1
d_call: NA
v_call: TRBV7-9
clone_size: NA
cdr3_aa: CASSLMALGDTEAFF
cdr3_nt: TGTGCCAGCAGCTTAATGGCTCTAGGGGACACTGAAGCTTTCTTT

j_call: TRBJ1-5
d_call: TRBD1
v_call: TRBV27
clone_size: NA
cdr3_aa: CASSLGGQSNQPQHF
cdr3_nt: TGTGCCAGCAGTTTAGGGGGACAGAGCAATCAGCCCCAGCATTTT

j_call: TRBJ1-2
d_call: NA
v_call: TRBV27
clone_size: NA
cdr3_aa: CASSLGGRPQRDGGYTF
cdr3_nt: TGTGCCAGCAGCCTCGGGGGGAGGCCACAGCGGGATGGTGGCTACACCTTC

j_call: TRBJ1-1
d_call: NA
v_call: TRBV5-1
clone_size: NA
cdr3_aa: CASSLEEEINTEAFF
cdr3_nt: TGCGCCAGCAGCTTGGAAGAGGAAATCAACACTGAAGCTTTCTTT

j_call: TRBJ2-7
d_call: NA
v_call: TRBV25-1
clone_size: NA
cdr3_aa: CASSKDSGSEQYF
cdr3_nt: TGTGCCAGCAGTAAGGACAGCGGTAGCGAGCAGTACTTC

j_call: TRBJ2-1
d_call: TRBD1
v_call: TRBV11-2
clone_size: NA
cdr3_aa: CASSLVRGPANEQFF
cdr3_nt: TGTGCCAGCAGCTTAGTAAGGGGGCCGGCCAATGAGCAGTTCTTC

j_call: TRBJ2-7
d_call: TRBD2
v_call: TRBV5-1
clone_size: NA
cdr3_aa: CASSLTSGTYEQYF
cdr3_nt: TGCGCCAGCAGCTTAACTAGCGGAACCTACGAGCAGTACTTC

j_call: TRBJ2-1
d_call: NA
v_call: TRBV4-1
clone_size: NA
cdr3_aa: CASSYPRLGSLYNEQFF
cdr3_nt: TGCGCCAGCAGCTATCCCAGACTCGGGTCGCTCTACAATGAGCAGTTCTTC

j_call: TRBJ2-1
d_call: TRBD2
v_call: TRBV19
clone_size: once
cdr3_aa: CATRGTSGSLYNEQFF
cdr3_nt: TGTGCCACCCGAGGGACTAGCGGGAGTCTCTACAATGAGCAGTTCTTC

j_call: TRBJ1-1
d_call: NA
v_call: TRBV7-2
clone_size: NA
cdr3_aa: CASSLMGMNTEAFF
cdr3_nt: TGTGCCAGCAGCTTAATGGGGATGAACACTGAAGCTTTCTTT

j_call: TRBJ2-7
d_call: TRBD2
v_call: TRBV5-4
clone_size: NA
cdr3_aa: CASSFRASGPEQYF
cdr3_nt: TGTGCCAGCAGCTTCCGGGCTAGCGGACCCGAGCAGTACTTC

j_call: TRBJ2-1
d_call: NA
v_call: TRBV6-4
clone_size: NA
cdr3_aa: CASSTGSNEQFF
cdr3_nt: TGTGCCAGCAGTACCGGGAGCAATGAGCAGTTCTTC

j_call: TRBJ2-3
d_call: TRBD2
v_call: TRBV7-3
clone_size: once
cdr3_aa: CASSAMTSRSTDTQYF
cdr3_nt: TGTGCCAGCAGCGCCATGACTAGCCGAAGCACAGATACGCAGTATTTT

j_call: TRBJ2-3
d_call: TRBD2
v_call: TRBV7-3
clone_size: NA
cdr3_aa: CASSLGIAGDTQYF
cdr3_nt: TGTGCCAGCAGCTTAGGAATAGCGGGAGATACGCAGTATTTT

j_call: TRBJ2-7
d_call: NA
v_call: TRBV15
clone_size: NA
cdr3_aa: CATRAGAGLYEQYF
cdr3_nt: TGTGCCACCAGGGCGGGTGCGGGGCTCTACGAGCAGTACTTC

j_call: TRBJ2-7
d_call: NA
v_call: TRBV5-4
clone_size: many
cdr3_aa: CASSFGGLGEQYF
cdr3_nt: TGTGCCAGCAGCTTTGGGGGGCTGGGCGAGCAGTACTTC

j_call: TRBJ1-1
d_call: NA
v_call: TRBV9
clone_size: NA
cdr3_aa: CASSVDPWATEAFF
cdr3_nt: TGTGCCAGCAGCGTAGATCCCTGGGCCACTGAAGCTTTCTTT